The clone carrying this T cell receptor (beta chain) was seen more than once but under ten times. The antigen is not known. Sequencing was performed with immunoSEQ multiplex PCR; in TCRdb, only in-frame clones are kept and a portion is missing. The sample records about 8,600 clones, roughly 71% being singletons. The sample originates from a study of cytotoxic CD8 clonotypes in ibrutinib-treated CLL. Study-wide context: The subjects consisted of about 10 relapsed/refractory and roughly 14 treatment-naive individuals, with 17 IGHV unmutated. A mean of roughly 250,000 productive templates and 94,082 productive rearrangements was obtained per sample. Responses comprised about 24 partial and 2 complete; at median around 67 months, about 14 remained remitted and roughly twelve progressed.

Study-level results: In comparison with age-matched healthy donors, baseline clonality was higher and tracked circulating CD8+ T-cell counts.

V was clipped by 11 bases and J by 3 bases; unmatched bases: 13. This CDR3 comprises 17 residues. In germline, CDR1 is SEHNR, CDR2 FQNEAQ (reference sequence). This sequence originates from a human donor with chronic lymphocytic leukemia. The sample here was PBMCs, taken before ibrutinib treatment. The J gene is TRBJ2-1, the V gene TRBV7-9; 13 nucleotides align to TRBD2. CDR3 nucleotide sequence: TGTGCCCGAACCGGACTAGCGGGAGAAGAAGGCTACAATGAGCAGTTCTTC. It translates to CARTGLAGEEGYNEQFF.